This T cell receptor (beta chain) originates from a study of cytomegalovirus exposure and HLA in healthy donors. Study observations and caveats: Data from an earlier analysis indicated that most TCR beta V segments were productive either about 90% or about 30% of the time. The authors assumed roughly uniform sequencing depth across donors for presence/absence analyses.

13 Jbeta primers and 60 Vbeta primers were used for the PCR. Clones were sequenced by immunoSEQ multiplex PCR, and TCRdb holds only the in-frame ones, with some missing. The table has about 110,000 clones, over 75% seen once. Comment on this clone: Its matching antigen is unknown.

The sequence was obtained from a man aged 30 to 39 in good health and CMV-seronegative. What was sequenced was PBMCs.

CDR3: CASSPGTGGKNIQYF. DNA for the CDR3: TGTGCCAGCAGCCCAGGGACAGGAGGCAAAAACATTCAGTACTTC. The chain joins TRBV9 to TRBJ2-4; 8 positions agree with TRBD1. This CDR3 is 15 amino acids long. The germline V gene has CDR1 SGDLS and CDR2 YYNGEE. V dropped 4 bases and J dropped 3; count of bases not matched to a gene: 6.